These 24 T cell receptor beta chains came from one sample sequenced in a study of CDR3 diversity in severe acne. One entry per CDR3 protein results from TCRdb running MiXCR on the PCR reads. The table has more than 70,000 distinct CDR3 sequences, roughly half seen once. The sample taken for sequencing was blood. The receptors derive from a male donor in good health, serving as a control.

This clonotype was observed at least ten times. The gene calls are TRBV19 and TRBJ1-4; D call uncertain. Looked up from germline, CDR1 is LNHDA and CDR2 is SQIVND (reference sequence). Trimming stripped 6 bases from V and 7 bases from J, with 18 bases between. This CDR3 contains 15 residues. The CDR3 region has the DNA TGTGCCAGTAGCCCGAACCTCGAACGGGCTGAAAAACTGTTTTTT. Its translation is CASSPNLERAEKLFF. The whole variable domain, remainder taken from reference TRBV19 and TRBJ1-4, is DGGITQSPKYLFRKEGQNVTLSCEQNLNHDAMYWYRQDPGQGLRLIYYSQIVNDFQKGDIAEGYSVSREKKESFPLTVTSAQKNPTAFYLCASSPNLERAEKLFFGSGTQLSVL.

By its share, this clonotype is medium-sized. The chain couples TRBV20-1 to TRBJ1-6, with D maybe TRBD1 (6 bases). This CDR3 is 13 amino acids long. In germline, CDR1 is DFQATT, CDR2 SNEGSKA (reference sequence). V lost 4 bases and J lost 9, with 13 bases in between. The CDR3 reads CSATGGGGSPLHF. In nucleotides, the CDR3 is TGCAGTGCTACCGGGGGAGGGGGTTCACCCCTCCACTTT.

This clonotype came up once. This sequence joins TRBV28 and TRBJ2-5; perhaps TRBD2 as D (6 bases). The CDR3 consists of 16 residues. Germline V gene lookup returns CDR1 MDHEN and CDR2 SYDVKM. The ends were cut back, 3 bases at V and 2 bases at J, with 16 bases in the middle. The CDR3 DNA reads as TGTGCCAGCAGTTTCTCCCCCCGGGGGAGGCAAGAGACCCAGTACTTC. It translates to CASSFSPRGRQETQYF.

The gene calls are TRBV5-7 and TRBJ2-7, with 12 bases that match TRBD1. TRBV5-7 counts as an open reading frame of uncertain function. This CDR3 spans 13 amino acids. V was clipped by 7 bases and J by 3 bases; unmatched bases: 2. CDR3 in amino acids: CASGTGGYYEQYF. Written as DNA, the CDR3 is TGTGCCAGCGGGACAGGGGGCTACTACGAGCAGTACTTC.

V is TRBV19 and J is TRBJ2-2, with no clear D. The CDR3 runs to 17 residues. The germline V and J ends were trimmed by 5 bases and 0 bases, with 16 bases remaining between them. The germline V gene has CDR1 LNHDA and CDR2 SQIVND (reference sequence). The CDR3 reads CASSLLGPETNTGELFF. The CDR3, as DNA: TGTGCCAGTAGTCTTCTAGGACCGGAGACGAACACCGGGGAGCTGTTTTTT.

The genes are TRBV2 and TRBJ1-1; 7 bases align to TRBD1. The CDR3 has 14 amino acids. V shed 6 bases and J 1 base; nucleotides not matched to a gene: 5. The germline V gene encodes CDR1 SNHLY and CDR2 FYNNEI. CDR3 nucleotides: TGTGCCAGCAGAAAAACAGGGGCGAACACTGAAGCTTTCTTT. It is translated as CASRKTGANTEAFF.

The table lists this clonotype with a few counts. V usage is TRBV20-1 and J usage is TRBJ2-3; D is undetermined. The V gene lost 8 bases and the J gene lost 0 bases, with 9 bases spanning the gap. This CDR3 comprises 12 residues. The V gene's germline CDR1 is DFQATT and CDR2 SNEGSKA (reference sequence). The CDR3 nucleotides read TGCAGTTACGCTGGGAGCACAGATACGCAGTATTTT. It encodes CSYAGSTDTQYF.

This clonotype was found a few times. This chain connects TRBV2 to TRBJ1-1; 10 nucleotides match TRBD1. This CDR3 region has 14 residues. Trimming cost V 10 bases and J 3 bases; bases outside gene matches: 8. CDR1 SNHLY and CDR2 FYNNEI come from the germline V gene. CDR3: CATRQGAWDTEAFF. Written as DNA, the CDR3 is TGTGCCACCAGACAGGGGGCGTGGGACACTGAAGCTTTCTTT.

V usage is TRBV9 and J usage is TRBJ2-7; 7 nucleotides align to TRBD2. The germline gives CDR1 SGDLS, CDR2 YYNGEE. V gave up 3 bases and J gave up 7 bases; unmatched junction bases: 16. The CDR3 has 16 residues. In DNA, the CDR3 is TGTGCCAGCAGCGCCCCCTCTAGCGGTATATACAATGAGCAGTACTTC. Amino acids: CASSAPSSGIYNEQYF. Full variable domain (rest looked up from reference TRBV9 and TRBJ2-7): DSGVTQTPKHLITATGQRVTLRCSPRSGDLSVYWYQQSLDQGLQFLIQYYNGEERAKGNILERFSAQQFPDLHSELNLSSLELGDSALYFCASSAPSSGIYNEQYFGPGTRLTVT.

The chain carries TRBV9 and TRBJ2-5; no definite D call. The germline gives CDR1 SGDLS, CDR2 YYNGEE. The CDR3 contains 12 residues. V shed 0 bases and J shed 9 bases, with 9 bases lying between them. CDR3 sequence reads: CASSVAVQPQYF. DNA of the CDR3: TGTGCCAGCAGCGTAGCGGTTCAGCCCCAGTACTTC.

In regard to this clonotype: Being one base from a much bigger clone, this may be a read error. V is TRBV19 and J is TRBJ2-1, with D hard to call. The CDR3 totals 15 residues. Trimming removed 8 bases at V and 6 bases at J, with 20 bases between. Germline CDR1 is LNHDA and CDR2 is SQIVND (reference sequence). Here the CDR3 DNA reads TGTGCCAGTCGAACCCCCGGGCAGAACTGCAATGAGCAGTTCTTC. It is translated as CASRTPGQNCNEQFF.

This clonotype showed up just a few times. The V call is TRBV12-3 or TRBV12-4, the J call TRBJ1-1, with D unresolved. The V gene lost 3 bases and the J gene lost 4 bases, with 24 bases spanning the gap. This CDR3 has 18 residues. DNA for the CDR3: TGTGCCAGCAGTTTTCCCCGGGCGTCCGACTCTTATCGCACTGAAGCTTTCTTT. It codes for CASSFPRASDSYRTEAFF.

This clonotype was seen at least ten times. This rearrangement joins TRBV11-2 to TRBJ2-3, with 9 nucleotides matching TRBD2. Germline-derived CDR1 and CDR2 are SGHAT and FQNNGV. V lost 6 bases to trimming and J lost 0 bases; unmatched junction nucleotides: 7. The CDR3 runs to 16 residues. In nucleotides, the CDR3 is TGTGCCAGCAGGCGTAGCGGGAGATCTAGCACAGATACGCAGTATTTT. Translating it yields CASRRSGRSSTDTQYF.

V and J are TRBV2 and TRBJ2-5; TRBD1 is a possible D gene (5 bases). V dropped 2 bases and J dropped 5 bases, with 18 bases sitting between them. In germline, CDR1 is SNHLY, CDR2 FYNNEI. The CDR3 is 16 amino acids. The CDR3 bases are TGTGCCAGCAGTGAATTAGTTTCAGGGTTTAGGGAGACCCAGTACTTC. Residues: CASSELVSGFRETQYF.

J is TRBJ1-2 and V is TRBV7-9; 9 positions agree with TRBD1. The ends lost 2 bases at V and 1 base at J; junction bases unmatched: 8. Germline values: CDR1 SEHNR, CDR2 FQNEAQ (reference sequence). The CDR3 consists of 17 residues. The CDR3 spells CASSLSPGTGFNYGYTF. In DNA, the CDR3 is TGTGCCAGCAGCTTATCCCCCGGGACAGGGTTTAACTATGGCTACACCTTC.

The chain links TRBV19 to TRBJ1-5; 9 bases map to TRBD1. This CDR3 spans 15 amino acids. From germline, CDR1 is LNHDA and CDR2 SQIVND (reference sequence). Losses at the gene ends were 5 bases for V and 6 bases for J; bases not matched to a gene: 8. CDR3 region: CASSATGGISQPQHF. DNA for the CDR3: TGTGCCAGTAGTGCGACAGGGGGTATTAGTCAGCCCCAGCATTTT. Full variable domain (missing parts from reference TRBV19 and TRBJ1-5): DGGITQSPKYLFRKEGQNVTLSCEQNLNHDAMYWYRQDPGQGLRLIYYSQIVNDFQKGDIAEGYSVSREKKESFPLTVTSAQKNPTAFYLCASSATGGISQPQHFGDGTRLSIL.

This clonotype was observed at least ten times. The rearrangement links TRBV5-1 to TRBJ2-5; 8 nucleotides align to TRBD2. Germline trimming cut 0 bases from V and 5 bases from J; bases unmatched to any gene: 9. The CDR3 sequence is 16 residues long. Germline V gives CDR1 SGHRS, CDR2 YFSETQ. The CDR3 region is CASSLAASGWVETQYF. The DNA for the CDR3 is TGCGCCAGCAGCTTGGCCGCTAGCGGGTGGGTTGAGACCCAGTACTTC.

V usage is TRBV24-1 and J usage is TRBJ1-4, with a possible D match to TRBD1 (5 bases). CDR1 is KGHDR, CDR2 SFDVKD, per germline. V was trimmed by 4 bases and J by 8 bases, leaving 10 bases between them. The CDR3 is made up of 13 amino acids. CDR3 residues: CATSELGQEKLFF. CDR3 nucleotides: TGTGCCACCAGTGAATTGGGGCAGGAAAAACTGTTTTTT.

This clonotype occurred many times. The V call is TRBV7-9, the J call TRBJ2-7; TRBD2 matches 10 bases. From germline, CDR1 is SEHNR and CDR2 FQNEAQ (reference sequence). Unmatched junction bases numbered 5, after V lost 2 bases and J lost 4 bases. The CDR3 consists of 15 residues. CDR3 sequence: CASSLPSSGSYEQYF. The CDR3 DNA reads as TGTGCCAGCAGCTTACCCTCTAGCGGGAGTTACGAGCAGTACTTC.

This clonotype was detected many times. The chain employs TRBV7-2 and TRBJ2-5; the D is unclear. V was shortened by 1 base and J by 4 bases, with 7 bases between the two germline ends. Germline V lookup: CDR1 SGHTA, CDR2 FQGNSA. The CDR3 spans 13 residues. This CDR3 reads CASSLGPIETQYF. CDR3 nucleotide sequence: TGTGCCAGCAGCTTAGGCCCTATAGAGACCCAGTACTTC.

This clonotype was seen many times. This sequence joins TRBV20-1 and TRBJ2-5; maybe TRBD2 (6 bases). CDR3 length: 14 residues. Germline loops: CDR1 DFQATT, CDR2 SNEGSKA (reference sequence). The germline V and J ends were trimmed by 0 bases and 4 bases, with 12 bases remaining between them. CDR3 DNA sequence: TGCAGTGCTAGAGATTTGGCGGGGCCAGAGACCCAGTACTTC. As protein: CSARDLAGPETQYF.

The chain links TRBV20-1 to TRBJ1-4; D gene ambiguous. Germline assignment: CDR1 DFQATT and CDR2 SNEGSKA (reference sequence). The CDR3 length is 12 residues. Trimming pared 6 bases from V and 10 bases from J, leaving 15 bases between. CDR3 protein: CSAHGPLGKLFF. The DNA for the CDR3 is TGCAGTGCCCATGGGCCCCTTGGAAAACTGTTTTTT.

This chain connects TRBV19 to TRBJ1-5, with D perhaps TRBD1 (5 bases). V lost 2 bases, J lost 7 bases, and 15 bases lay in between. The CDR3 runs 15 residues. Germline CDR1 LNHDA, CDR2 SQIVND (reference sequence). DNA of the CDR3: TGTGCCAGTAGTATAAAGTGGGGGGGAGGACAGCCCCAGCATTTT. Its translation: CASSIKWGGGQPQHF. The full variable domain, rest sourced from reference TRBV19 and TRBJ1-5, is DGGITQSPKYLFRKEGQNVTLSCEQNLNHDAMYWYRQDPGQGLRLIYYSQIVNDFQKGDIAEGYSVSREKKESFPLTVTSAQKNPTAFYLCASSIKWGGGQPQHFGDGTRLSIL.

This clonotype ranks as medium-sized. The chain employs TRBV6-5 and TRBJ1-1; D uncertain. Deletions cut 5 bases from V and 6 bases from J, with 10 bases between. The V gene's germline CDR1 is MNHEY and CDR2 SVGAGI. This CDR3 is 12 amino acids long. The CDR3 DNA sequence: TGTGCCAGCAGTGGTAGTCCCGCTGAAGCTTTCTTT. The encoded protein is CASSGSPAEAFF.